Below, one T cell receptor beta chain is given with its context. The antigen it binds to is not known. No qualities accompany the bases; no much larger clone lies one base away. The immunoSEQ Assay was the method used to sequence TCRbeta CDR3 regions. After extraction, genomic DNA underwent amplification by bias-controlled multiplex PCR, followed by high-throughput sequencing. Per the authors' processing: Collapsing and filtering of sequences were performed to quantify the absolute abundance of each unique TCRbeta CDR3 region. T cell fraction was estimated by normalizing TCRbeta template counts to usable DNA, which was measured by amplifying reference genes present in all nucleated cells. Repertoire TCRs were annotated as SARS-CoV-2-specific by exact matching of V gene, CDR3 amino acid sequence and J gene to a known reactive TCR set. The reference SARS-CoV-2 TCR set was obtained from MIRA and was filtered for enrichment in COVID-19-positive ImmuneCODE repertoires, whereby public or cross-reactive TCRs were removed. Based on the MIRA antigens, annotated TCRs were further analysed at the level of specific ORF or position within ORF. Depth was the summed frequency of annotated unique rearrangements, while breadth was defined as annotated unique rearrangements over total unique productive rearrangements. TCR breadth was compared between groups using two-sided Wilcoxon rank-sum tests. Entries here come from immuneACCESS through TCRdb and include only in-frame sequences with V and J called. Some clones fail to appear in such tables; in the studies checked, an unresolved V gene covers under half of the shortfall, and the cause of the remainder is unknown. From that table come the V and J calls and clone size; the DNA was used to work out D and trimming. The sample table contains roughly 510,000 clones; only one count was recorded for around nine tenths of them. 9.5% to 15% of the sample goes to the ten largest clones.

The entry originates in a study of Ad26.COV2.S vaccination and SARS-CoV-2 variants listed by TCRdb under 2021. Regarding the study in general: Vaccine-arm donors were drawn from COV1001, a multicentre, randomized, double-blind, placebo-controlled phase I-IIa trial of Ad26.COV2.S in healthy adults. Dosing of Ad26.COV2.S was intramuscular, at either 5x10^10 or 1x10^11 viral particles, delivered as one shot or as two shots spaced 56 days apart. TCRbeta repertoire sequencing was used to assess the specificity and breadth of SARS-CoV-2-reactive T cell receptors after Ad26.COV2.S vaccination. The TCR-sequenced set comprised around 32 samples: approximately 19 Ad26.COV2.S vaccine recipients, 5 placebo recipients and 8 SARS-CoV-2 convalescent individuals. Participants in the trial were split at random into five groups of five each, receiving low-dose or high-dose Ad26.COV2.S once or twice, or else placebo on both occasions. Throughout the experiments and outcome assessment, investigators stayed blinded to trial group allocation. What the research found in general, with its limitations: Higher spike-specific TCR breadth was observed in Ad26.COV2.S recipients than in placebo recipients (P = 0.0014). The study was not powered for comparison of responses between vaccine doses or regimens. Vaccine and placebo recipients had similar non-spike TCR breadth, a finding consistent with the vaccine containing only spike. According to the authors, total T cell responses may have been underestimated by the TCR breadth and depth analyses. After vaccination, spike-specific CD8+ and CD4+ T cell responses were reported to show substantial breadth.

The sample's treatment or condition label, in plain terms: 15 to 20 received Ad26.COV2.S at low or high dose, single or two shots; 5 received placebo; per-sample allocation not given. Repertoires of vaccine and placebo recipients were sequenced from samples collected on day 63 after the first injection. Between 29 July and 7 August 2020, Cohort 1b enrolled around 24 adults aged 18-55 years at one site in Boston, USA. Ad26.COV2.S was a replication-incompetent adenovirus type 26 vector that expressed a prefusion-stabilized SARS-CoV-2 spike protein derived from the original Wuhan strain. The CDR3 runs 18 residues from the cysteine to the phenylalanine. The CDR3 DNA has 54 bases and is translated from base 1. Trimming leaves V shorter by 0 bases and J shorter by 4 bases, with the junction holding 10 bases beyond the gene matches. For CDR1 and CDR2, the germline V gene lists SGDLS and YYNGEE.

This sequence originates from a person between 18 and 60 years old who received the Ad26.COV2.S COVID-19 vaccine or a placebo. The chain is made from TRBV9 and TRBJ2-1, with TRBD2 identical over 10 junction bases. The sample was peripheral blood, taken in a trial of Ad26.COV2.S vaccine versus placebo. The nucleotide sequence is given as TGTGCCAGCAGCGTAGGCCTAGCGGGAGTAGGGAGTTACAATGAGCAGTTCTTC. This encodes CASSVGLAGVGSYNEQFF.